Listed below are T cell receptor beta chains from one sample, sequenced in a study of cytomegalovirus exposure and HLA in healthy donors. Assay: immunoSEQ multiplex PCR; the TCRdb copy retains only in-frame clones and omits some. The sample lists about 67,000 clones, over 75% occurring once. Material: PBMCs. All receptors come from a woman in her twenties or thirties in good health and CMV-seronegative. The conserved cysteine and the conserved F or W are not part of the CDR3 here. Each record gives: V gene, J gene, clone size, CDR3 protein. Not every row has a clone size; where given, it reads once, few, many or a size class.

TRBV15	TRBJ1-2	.	ATSRDRAGYGYT
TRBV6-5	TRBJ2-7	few	ASRQQVGGSYEQY
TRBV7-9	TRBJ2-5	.	ASQGAGPETQY
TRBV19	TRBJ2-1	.	ASIPSGLAAYNEQF
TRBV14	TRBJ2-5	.	ASSQDAGGQWGQETQY
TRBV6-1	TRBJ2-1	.	ASARDSGRHNEQF
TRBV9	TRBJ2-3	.	ASSPYSRPSGGAGSTDTQY
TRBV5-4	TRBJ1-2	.	ASSLETGTGYT
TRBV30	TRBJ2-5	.	AWGTGGALETQY
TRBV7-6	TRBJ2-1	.	ASSLRLAGGNEQF
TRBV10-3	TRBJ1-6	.	AISEDQGRYNSPLH
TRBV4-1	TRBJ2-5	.	ASSQARGGGKETQY
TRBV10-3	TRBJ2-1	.	AISEGGSYNEQF
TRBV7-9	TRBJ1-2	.	ASSWASGYT
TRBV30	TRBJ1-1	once	AWDRDTEAF
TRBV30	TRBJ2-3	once	ALGAGDTQY
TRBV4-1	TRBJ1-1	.	ASSQDFLAF
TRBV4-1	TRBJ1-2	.	ASRRDSQANYGYT
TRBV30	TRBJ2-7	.	ACVDSLGEQY
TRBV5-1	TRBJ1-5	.	ASSLSGIDQPQH
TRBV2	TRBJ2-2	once	ASSLSSGSANTGELF
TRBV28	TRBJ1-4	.	ASSLGRGTGKEKLF
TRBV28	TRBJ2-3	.	ASLKTGGPIDTQY
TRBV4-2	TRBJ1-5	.	ASSQSNQPQH
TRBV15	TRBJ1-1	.	ATSRGTGPEAF
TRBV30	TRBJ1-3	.	AWSAAGQGLGNTIY
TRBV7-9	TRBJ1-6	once	ASSPTGSLSPLH
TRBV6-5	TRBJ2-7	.	ASSYGPEAQQY
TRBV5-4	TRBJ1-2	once	ASSLALTDYGYT
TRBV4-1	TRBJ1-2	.	ASSQEEAANYGYT
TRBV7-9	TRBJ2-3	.	ASSAPGQGLDTQY
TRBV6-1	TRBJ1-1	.	ASKGLWATEAF
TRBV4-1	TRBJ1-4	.	ASSHKGFTNEKLF
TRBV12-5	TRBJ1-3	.	ASAPLRVGNTIY
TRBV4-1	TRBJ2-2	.	ASSQLRTANTGELF
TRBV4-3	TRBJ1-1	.	ASSQDRGAGNTEAF
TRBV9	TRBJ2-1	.	ASSVGGDLGERF
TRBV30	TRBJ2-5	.	AWSVLNQETQY
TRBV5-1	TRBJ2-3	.	ASNRQGSTDTQY
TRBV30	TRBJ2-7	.	AWSVGPTGDEQY
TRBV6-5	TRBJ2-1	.	ASSYSKTSGDQF
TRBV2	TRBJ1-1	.	ASSDQGQGAKTEAF
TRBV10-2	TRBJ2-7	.	ASNGANRLGTYEQY
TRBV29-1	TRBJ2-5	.	SVEQGETQY
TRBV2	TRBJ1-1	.	ASSEWNRRNTEAF
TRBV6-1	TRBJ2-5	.	ASSELGLAGEETQY
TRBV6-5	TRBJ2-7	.	ASSYSTGVFDEQY
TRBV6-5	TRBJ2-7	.	ASSGAGDYEQY
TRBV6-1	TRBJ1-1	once	ASAWAGNTEAF
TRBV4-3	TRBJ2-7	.	ASSQDGGVFYEQY
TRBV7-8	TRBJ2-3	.	ASSLAARNRVSTDTQY
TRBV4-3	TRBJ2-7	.	ASSQDRAGPDEQY
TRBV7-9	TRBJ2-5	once	ASSTGLARLGTQY
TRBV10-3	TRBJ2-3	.	AISEGLATSTDTQY
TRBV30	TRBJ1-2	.	AWSDTENYGYT